The 19 T cell receptor beta chains listed next were all sequenced from one sample in a study of low-dose radiotherapy and immunotherapy resistance in tumors. Alpha and beta chains were covered, as first-strand cDNA relied on TRAV- and TRBV-specific primers. Over around 19 PCR cycles, TCRs were amplified from a constant-region primer and V-primer adapter. Using its own MiXCR run on the reads, TCRdb lists one record per CDR3 protein. The sample holds about 7,300 distinct CDR3 sequences, 65% to 90% seen once. The receptors derive from a human donor with advanced metastatic prostate, ovarian, gallbladder or colorectal cancer (not recorded which). This table probably holds off-target reads from a library built for another chain.

The chain is built from TRBV5-4 and TRBJ2-5; no definite D call. Germline CDR1 is SGHNT and CDR2 is YYREEE (reference sequence). V gave up 4 bases and J gave up 4 bases, with 11 bases separating them. The CDR3 has 13 residues. In nucleotides, the CDR3 is TGTGCCAGCAGCCTAGTCGGTAGAGAGACCCAGTACTTC. This sequence encodes CASSLVGRETQYF.

V usage is TRBV7-8 and J usage is TRBJ2-7; possibly TRBD2 for D (7 bases). There are 13 residues in the CDR3. Germline CDR1 SGHVS, CDR2 FQNEAQ. The V and J ends lost 8 bases and 2 bases respectively, with 13 bases between them. CDR3 sequence: CASGRGPTYEQYF. In DNA, the CDR3 is TGTGCCAGCGGGCGGGGGCCCACCTACGAGCAGTACTTC. The complete variable domain, with remaining parts taken from reference TRBV7-8 and TRBJ2-7, reads GAGVSQSPRYKVAKRGQDVALRCDPISGHVSLFWYQQALGQGPEFLTYFQNEAQLDKSGLPSDRFFAERPEGSVSTLKIQRTQQEDSAVYLCASGRGPTYEQYFGPGTRLTVT.

The chain combines TRBV6-5 with TRBJ1-5, with a possible D match to TRBD1 (6 bases). V was shortened by 4 bases and J by 2 bases, with 18 bases between the two germline ends. Germline assignment: CDR1 MNHEY and CDR2 SVGAGI. The CDR3 loop spans 17 amino acids. The CDR3 bases are TGTGCCAGCAGTTCTGGGGGCGGACCTCTGGGCAATCAGCCCCAGCATTTT. Its translation is CASSSGGGPLGNQPQHF.

The rearrangement uses TRBV6-4 and TRBJ2-7; 8 nucleotides match TRBD1. The CDR3 loop spans 22 amino acids. CDR1 and CDR2 (germline): MRHNA, SNTAGT. After removal of 10 bases from V and 1 base from J, the junction contained 33 bases not matched to a gene. CDR3 in DNA: TGTGCCAACACAACCTACAACCCGGGTTGTTGGCCCAGACAGGGGTTTTCCTACGAGCAGTACTTC. Residues: CANTTYNPGCWPRQGFSYEQYF.

This clonotype was recorded a few times. The chain carries TRBV5-8 and TRBJ2-3, with TRBD1 identical over 12 bases. V was clipped by 3 bases and J by 3 bases; unmatched bases: 11. The germline V gene has CDR1 SGHTS and CDR2 YDEGEE. The CDR3 runs to 18 residues. The CDR3 spells CASSSFSGTGGRTDTQYF. CDR3 in DNA: TGTGCCAGCAGCTCATTTTCCGGGACAGGGGGCCGGACAGATACGCAGTATTTT.

The V call is TRBV21-1, the J call TRBJ2-3; the table's D gene call, TRBD1, was not cross checked with the DNA. TRBV21-1 is annotated as a pseudogene. The CDR3 extends over 14 amino acids. The CDR3 loop reads CASSEGQGKDTQYF. The CDR3 region has the DNA TGTGCCAGCAGCGAAGGACAGGGTAAAGATACGCAGTATTTT.

CDR3 sequence: CASNLGATGELFF. In nucleotides, the CDR3 is TGTGCCAGCAACCTAGGGGCCACCGGGGAGCTGTTTTTT. The genes are TRBV28 and TRBJ2-2; TRBD1 might be the D (5 bases). This CDR3 is 13 amino acids long. The V end lost 7 bases, the J end lost 4 bases, and 10 bases lay between the germline ends. CDR1 is MDHEN, CDR2 SYDVKM, per germline.

V is TRBV12-3 or TRBV12-4 and J is TRBJ2-1; 10 positions match TRBD2. The CDR3 has 17 amino acids. The V gene end was trimmed by 6 bases and the J gene end by 8 bases; junction bases not matched to a gene: 16. The CDR3 DNA reads as TGTGCCAGCAGCGGATTAGGGGGATCACTAGCGGGGTATGAGCAGTTCTTC. Translating it yields CASSGLGGSLAGYEQFF.

The genes are TRBV27 and TRBJ1-2; 9 bases line up with TRBD1. The CDR3 consists of 15 residues. The germline V gene has CDR1 MNHEY and CDR2 SMNVEV (reference sequence). V shed 5 bases, J shed 5 bases, and the junction held 9 bases outside the gene matches. In DNA, the CDR3 is TGTGCCAGCAGTACCCGGGACAGGGCCTCATATGGCTACACCTTC. Its protein product is CASSTRDRASYGYTF.

The rearrangement links TRBV7-2 to TRBJ2-3; 9 bases align to TRBD2. CDR3 length: 15 amino acids. J lost 5 bases, V lost 6 bases, and 9 bases had no gene match. Germline CDR1 and CDR2: SGHTA and FQGNSA. DNA for the CDR3: TGTGCCAGCAGTATAGCGGGGGCCTTGATAGATACGCAGTATTTT. It codes for CASSIAGALIDTQYF.

The rearrangement joins TRBV11-2 to TRBJ1-1; D possibly corresponds to TRBD1 (6 bases). The germline V gene encodes CDR1 SGHAT and CDR2 FQNNGV. This CDR3 contains 18 residues. V dropped 4 bases and J dropped 3 bases, with 24 bases sitting between them. This chain's CDR3 is CASSSFIRWEGEDTEAFF. CDR3 nucleotide sequence: TGTGCCAGCAGCTCATTCATCCGATGGGAGGGGGAGGACACTGAAGCTTTCTTT.

This clonotype is a singleton in its sample. V is TRBV10-3 and J is TRBJ2-7; tentatively, D is TRBD1 (6 bases). CDR1 is ENHRY and CDR2 is SYGVKD in the germline V gene. The CDR3 totals 15 residues. The V end was cut by 4 bases, the J end by 6 bases, with 19 bases between. The CDR3 coding sequence is TGTGCCATCAGTGTCGACTCACAGGGTTCCGGCGAGCAGTACTTC. Translating gives CAISVDSQGSGEQYF.

The genes are TRBV5-6 and TRBJ1-2; unclear D gene. The CDR3 length is 11 residues. V was shortened by 2 bases and J by 6 bases, with 5 bases between the two germline ends. CDR1 and CDR2 (germline): SGHDT, YYEEEE. The CDR3: CASSLHDGYTF. The CDR3 DNA reads TGTGCCAGCAGCTTACACGATGGCTACACCTTC.

The CDR3 protein is CSANSIGYTF. CDR3 coding DNA: TGCAGTGCTAACTCTATTGGCTACACCTTC. V is TRBV20-1 and J is TRBJ1-2; the D is unclear. CDR3 length: 10 residues. Trimming removed 4 bases at V and 7 bases at J, with 7 bases between. Germline-derived CDR1 and CDR2 are DFQATT and SNEGSKA (reference sequence).

The chain recombines TRBV6-2 or TRBV6-3 with TRBJ2-7; D unclear. Germline loops: CDR1 MNHEY, CDR2 SVGEGT. The CDR3 loop spans 16 amino acids. The V end lost 4 bases, the J end lost 0 bases, and 16 bases lay between the germline ends. CDR3 in amino acids: CASSSGRPQSSYEQYF. As DNA, the CDR3 is TGTGCCAGCAGTTCAGGTCGCCCCCAGAGCTCCTACGAGCAGTACTTC.

The chain combines TRBV6-1 with TRBJ2-7; unclear D gene. The CDR3 contains 13 residues. The germline CDR1 and CDR2 sequences are MNHNS and SASEGT. Trimming took off 3 bases at V and 1 base at J, with 7 bases between the two ends. The CDR3 region has the DNA TGTGCCAGCAGTGATACAGAATCCTACGAGCAGTACTTC. Translation: CASSDTESYEQYF.

The genes are TRBV6-2 or TRBV6-3 and TRBJ2-4; perhaps TRBD2 as D (7 bases). The CDR3 runs 15 residues. Trimming removed 5 bases from V and 6 bases from J, with 17 bases in between. Per germline, CDR1 MNHEY and CDR2 SVGEGT. In DNA form, the CDR3 reads TGTGCCAGCAGTCGGCGCGGCGGGGGCGTAAACATTCAGTACTTC. Protein: CASSRRGGGVNIQYF.

This clonotype was counted a single time. V gene TRBV18 combines with J gene TRBJ1-1; D is uncertain. This CDR3 region has 14 residues. Trimming removed 7 bases at V and 2 bases at J, with 14 bases between. Germline CDR1 and CDR2: KGHSH and LQKENI. In DNA form, the CDR3 reads TGTGCCAGCTTCCTAGAGGCAGGAAACACTGAAGCTTTCTTT. It yields the protein CASFLEAGNTEAFF.

The chain uses TRBV19 and TRBJ1-6, with D hard to call. The ends were cut back, 5 bases at V and 0 bases at J, with 11 bases in the middle. CDR1 is LNHDA, CDR2 SQIVND, per germline (reference sequence). The CDR3 runs 16 residues. This chain's CDR3 is CASSPPRSSYNSPLHF. In DNA form, the CDR3 reads TGTGCCAGTAGTCCCCCCCGGAGCTCCTATAATTCACCCCTCCACTTT. The full variable domain, rest sourced from reference TRBV19 and TRBJ1-6, is DGGITQSPKYLFRKEGQNVTLSCEQNLNHDAMYWYRQDPGQGLRLIYYSQIVNDFQKGDIAEGYSVSREKKESFPLTVTSAQKNPTAFYLCASSPPRSSYNSPLHFGNGTRLTVT.